This entry lists 31 T cell receptor beta chains sequenced from one sample in a study of T cells in tuberculosis. TCRdb's copy holds only in-frame clones and misses some; the assay was immunoSEQ multiplex PCR. The sample shows about 43,000 clones, 94% of them seen only once. Sequenced: PBMCs. The receptors here all came from a donor between 10 and 35 years old with latent tuberculosis or without tuberculosis infection. Some clones in this sample may be carry-over from other donors' samples.

The chain carries TRBV5-4 and TRBJ1-1; weak D call: TRBD1 (6 bases). Germline V gene data show CDR1 as SGHNT and CDR2 as YYREEE (reference sequence). The CDR3 runs 15 residues. V was shortened by 6 bases and J by 4 bases, with 19 bases between the two germline ends. DNA for the CDR3: TGTGCCAGCACTTTGGGTCAGGGGCCCGGCACTGAAGCTTTCTTT. It yields the protein CASTLGQGPGTEAFF.

This clone appeared a single time. The CDR3 loop reads CASSYRDRDFEQYF. CDR3 in DNA: TGTGCCAGCAGTTACCGGGACAGGGACTTCGAGCAGTACTTC. The rearrangement joins TRBV28 to TRBJ2-7, with 9 bases aligning to TRBD1. From germline, CDR1 is MDHEN and CDR2 SYDVKM. The V segment lost 4 bases and the J segment 6 bases; nucleotides outside the gene matches: 7. CDR3 length: 14 amino acids.

This chain connects TRBV28 to TRBJ2-7; possible D gene TRBD1, 5 bases. The germline V and J ends were trimmed by 2 bases and 5 bases, with 13 bases remaining between them. The CDR3 is made up of 14 amino acids. From germline, CDR1 is MDHEN and CDR2 SYDVKM. The CDR3 loop reads CASSLAQDTHEQYF. CDR3 DNA sequence: TGTGCCAGCAGTTTAGCACAGGATACCCACGAGCAGTACTTC.

The genes are TRBV27 and TRBJ2-1; 12 positions match TRBD2. Germline V CDR1 and CDR2: MNHEY, SMNVEV (reference sequence). This CDR3 comprises 15 residues. J lost 6 bases, V lost 6 bases, and 6 bases had no gene match. The CDR3, as DNA: TGTGCCAGCAGCCCAGGACTAGCGGGAATCAATGAGCAGTTCTTC. Translation gives CASSPGLAGINEQFF.

The chain joins TRBV9 to TRBJ2-7; D is possibly TRBD2 (6 bases). Germline CDR1 is SGDLS and CDR2 is YYNGEE. This CDR3 has 14 amino acids. The germline V and J ends were trimmed by 0 bases and 9 bases, with 16 bases remaining between them. Written as DNA, the CDR3 is TGTGCCAGCAGCGTAGCACTCCGGGACTCCCCGCAGTACTTC. Protein product: CASSVALRDSPQYF. The complete variable domain, with remaining parts taken from reference TRBV9 and TRBJ2-7, reads DSGVTQTPKHLITATGQRVTLRCSPRSGDLSVYWYQQSLDQGLQFLIQYYNGEERAKGNILERFSAQQFPDLHSELNLSSLELGDSALYFCASSVALRDSPQYFGPGTRLTVT.

V is TRBV7-8 and J is TRBJ2-1; 12 bases are shared with TRBD1. The CDR3 is 14 amino acids. Germline V CDR1 and CDR2: SGHVS, FQNEAQ. V trimming: 5 bases; J trimming: 8 bases; junction bases outside the gene matches: 4. For the CDR3, the DNA is TGTGCCAGCAGCACGGGACAGGGGGCGGATGAGCAGTTCTTC. It translates to CASSTGQGADEQFF.

The chain recombines TRBV11-3 with TRBJ2-1, with TRBD2 as a possible D gene (6 bases). V was pared by 5 bases and J by 10 bases, with 12 bases between. CDR3 length equals 12 residues. The germline gives CDR1 SGHNT, CDR2 YENEEA. The CDR3 coding sequence is TGTGCCAGCAGCAAAGGGACTGGGGAGCAGTTCTTC. This translates into CASSKGTGEQFF. Full variable domain (missing parts from reference TRBV11-3 and TRBJ2-1): EAGVVQSPRYKIIEKKQPVAFWCNPISGHNTLYWYLQNLGQGPELLIRYENEEAVDDSQLPKDRFSAERLKGVDSTLKIQPAELGDSAVYLCASSKGTGEQFFGPGTRLTVL.

The chain couples TRBV4-1 to TRBJ2-1; possible D gene TRBD1, 5 bases. The CDR3 consists of 16 residues. Trimming took off 1 base at V and 0 bases at J, with 10 bases between the two ends. Germline values: CDR1 MGHRA, CDR2 YSYEKL. The CDR3 DNA reads as TGCGCCAGCAGCCAAGGGGGCGACAGCTCCTACAATGAGCAGTTCTTC. Translating gives CASSQGGDSSYNEQFF.

The gene calls are TRBV7-2 and TRBJ2-3, with 9 bases fitting TRBD1. Germline V lookup: CDR1 SGHTA, CDR2 FQGNSA. V lost 4 bases to trimming and J lost 2 bases; unmatched junction nucleotides: 7. The CDR3 has 16 residues. CDR3 DNA sequence: TGTGCCAGCAGCTCCCCGGACAGGGGTCCCACAGATACGCAGTATTTT. Residues: CASSSPDRGPTDTQYF.

The chain recombines TRBV28 with TRBJ2-2; perhaps TRBD2 as D (5 bases). CDR3 size: 15 residues. Trimming took 6 bases from V and 3 from J, leaving 14 bases between them. The germline V gene has CDR1 MDHEN and CDR2 SYDVKM. CDR3 nucleotide sequence: TGTGCCAGCAGCCTAGCCCCTACTGACACCGGGGAGCTGTTTTTT. As protein: CASSLAPTDTGELFF.

The J gene is TRBJ2-7, the V gene TRBV27, with TRBD2 matching over 11 bases. CDR1 and CDR2 from the germline V gene are MNHEY and SMNVEV (reference sequence). With 4 bases clipped from V and 3 bases from J, the junction kept 14 bases outside the gene matches. This CDR3 contains 18 residues. CDR3 in DNA: TGTGCCAGCAGTTCCTACCTGACTAGCGGGACGAAGGGCTACGAGCAGTACTTC. It translates to CASSSYLTSGTKGYEQYF.

The chain is built from TRBV6-1 and TRBJ2-7; TRBD1 matches 8 bases. The V and J ends lost 1 base and 5 bases, in that order; junction bases with no gene match: 4. In germline, CDR1 is MNHNS, CDR2 SASEGT. The CDR3 covers 14 residues. The CDR3 protein is CASSEEMDRDEQYF. For the CDR3, the DNA is TGTGCCAGCAGTGAAGAAATGGACAGGGACGAGCAGTACTTC.

V is TRBV2 and J is TRBJ2-1; 9 bases agree with TRBD2. The CDR3 is 15 amino acids. After removal of 5 bases from V and 1 base from J, the junction contained 3 bases not matched to a gene. Germline values: CDR1 SNHLY, CDR2 FYNNEI. DNA of the CDR3: TGTGCCAGCAGTTTAGCGGGAGAGTCCTACAATGAGCAGTTCTTC. Protein sequence: CASSLAGESYNEQFF.

The chain joins TRBV2 to TRBJ1-3, with D possibly matching TRBD1 (6 bases). Germline CDR1 and CDR2: SNHLY and FYNNEI. This CDR3 is 16 amino acids long. V lost 3 bases, J lost 2 bases, and 14 bases lay in between. The CDR3 nucleotides are TGTGCCAGCAGTGATTCGCCGACAGGTACTGGAAACACCATATATTTT. It encodes CASSDSPTGTGNTIYF.

V is TRBV4-3 and J is TRBJ1-3; D gene ambiguous. This CDR3 comprises 17 residues. The germline V and J ends were trimmed by 0 bases and 0 bases, with 12 bases remaining between them. Germline V gene lookup returns CDR1 LGHNA and CDR2 YSLEER. CDR3 bases: TGCGCCAGCAGCCAAGATAGAGTTCTGATCTCTGGAAACACCATATATTTT. Protein sequence: CASSQDRVLISGNTIYF.

V is TRBV7-2 and J is TRBJ1-5; perhaps TRBD1 as D (5 bases). CDR3 size: 15 residues. V lost 5 bases to trimming and J lost 1 base, with 12 bases between them. Looked up from germline, CDR1 is SGHTA and CDR2 is FQGNSA. The CDR3 bases are TGTGCCAGCAGCCCTTTAAGGGGAAGCAATCAGCCCCAGCATTTT. It yields the protein CASSPLRGSNQPQHF.

The chain carries TRBV4-1 and TRBJ2-3, with 10 positions matching TRBD1. The CDR3 sequence is 15 residues long. V shed 4 bases and J 5 bases; nucleotides not matched to a gene: 6. Germline V gene sequence: CDR1 MGHRA, CDR2 YSYEKL. This CDR3 is CASSPGQGRGDTQYF. The CDR3 DNA reads TGCGCCAGCAGCCCGGGACAGGGGCGGGGAGATACGCAGTATTTT.

The V gene is TRBV7-3, the J gene TRBJ2-2; TRBD2 is a possible D gene (6 bases). The V and J ends lost 1 base and 0 bases respectively, with 24 bases between them. The CDR3 length is 21 residues. CDR1 is SGHTA, CDR2 FQGTGA, per germline. This chain's CDR3 is CASSLSSPRGERLANTGELFF. DNA for the CDR3: TGTGCCAGCAGCTTAAGTTCCCCTCGCGGGGAGCGACTCGCGAACACCGGGGAGCTGTTTTTT.

The V call is TRBV29-1, the J call TRBJ2-5, with 7 bases that match TRBD1. Germline trimming cut 3 bases from V and 2 bases from J; bases unmatched to any gene: 6. The CDR3 totals 14 residues. Germline lookup yields CDR1 SQVTM and CDR2 ANQGSEA. The CDR3 DNA is TGCAGCGTTGAGAACAGGGGTGGACAAGAGACCCAGTACTTC. Amino acids: CSVENRGGQETQYF. The whole variable domain, remainder taken from reference TRBV29-1 and TRBJ2-5, is SAVISQKPSRDICQRGTSLTIQCQVDSQVTMMFWYRQQPGQSLTLIATANQGSEATYESGFVIDKFPISRPNLTFSTLTVSNMSPEDSSIYLCSVENRGGQETQYFGPGTRLLVL.

The chain couples TRBV11-2 to TRBJ2-3; 7 bases are shared with TRBD1. Germline V gives CDR1 SGHAT, CDR2 FQNNGV. The J segment lost 5 bases and the V segment lost 0 bases, leaving 5 bases of the junction unmatched. The CDR3 contains 15 residues. CDR3 sequence (DNA): TGTGCCAGCAGCTTAGAAGGGGGCTATATAGATACGCAGTATTTT. Protein product: CASSLEGGYIDTQYF. Combining the CDR3 with reference TRBV11-2 and TRBJ2-3 gives the whole variable domain EAGVAQSPRYKIIEKRQSVAFWCNPISGHATLYWYQQILGQGPKLLIQFQNNGVVDDSQLPKDRFSAERLKGVDSTLKIQPAKLEDSAVYLCASSLEGGYIDTQYFGPGTRLTVL.

This chain uses TRBV5-1 with TRBJ2-7; the match to TRBD1 covers 7 bases. This CDR3 has 15 residues. Germline V gene sequence: CDR1 SGHRS, CDR2 YFSETQ. V shed 4 bases and J 1 base; nucleotides not matched to a gene: 8. The CDR3 protein is CASSPGTAISYEQYF. DNA of the CDR3: TGCGCCAGCAGCCCCGGGACAGCCATATCCTACGAGCAGTACTTC.

V and J are TRBV5-6 and TRBJ2-1; D may be TRBD1 (6 bases). CDR3 length equals 15 residues. V was shortened by 1 base and J by 4 bases, with 12 bases between the two germline ends. The germline gives CDR1 SGHDT, CDR2 YYEEEE. The chain's CDR3 is CASSLQGRKYNEQFF. The CDR3 DNA sequence: TGTGCCAGCAGCTTGCAGGGGAGAAAATACAATGAGCAGTTCTTC.

This chain links TRBV19 with TRBJ2-6; possibly TRBD2 for D (5 bases). CDR1 and CDR2 from the germline V gene are LNHDA and SQIVND (reference sequence). This CDR3 is built from 18 residues. The V and J ends lost 6 bases and 2 bases respectively, with 20 bases between them. CDR3 loop: CASRQEGRSFTGANVLTF. CDR3 nucleotides: TGTGCCAGTAGGCAAGAGGGTAGGTCTTTTACTGGGGCCAACGTCCTGACTTTC.

V and J are TRBV4-1 and TRBJ2-1, with 12 bases matching TRBD2. The junction had 4 bases not matched to a gene; V was cut back by 4 bases and J by 6 bases. This CDR3 contains 15 residues. The germline V gene has CDR1 MGHRA and CDR2 YSYEKL. The CDR3 DNA follows: TGCGCCAGCAGCCCATCTAGCGGGGGGGGCAATGAGCAGTTCTTC. It codes for CASSPSSGGGNEQFF.

CDR3 sequence (DNA): TGCGCCAGCAGCCAAGAAATCAGTCGGGAGGACAATGAGCAGTTCTTC. It translates to CASSQEISREDNEQFF. This chain connects TRBV4-3 to TRBJ2-1; 7 bases fit TRBD2. This CDR3 has 16 amino acids. The V gene end was trimmed by 0 bases and the J gene end by 5 bases; junction bases not matched to a gene: 7. The germline V gene encodes CDR1 LGHNA and CDR2 YSLEER.

The chain is built from TRBV11-2 and TRBJ1-1, with 8 nucleotides matching TRBD1. CDR3 length equals 14 residues. V was clipped by 3 bases and J by 1 base; unmatched bases: 1. The germline V gene has CDR1 SGHAT and CDR2 FQNNGV. CDR3 in DNA: TGTGCCAGCAGCTTTGGACAGGGGAACACTGAAGCTTTCTTT. It encodes CASSFGQGNTEAFF.

The V and J genes are TRBV25-1 and TRBJ2-7; 7 nucleotides match TRBD2. This CDR3 has 14 amino acids. V lost 10 bases and J lost 4; bases outside the gene matches: 13. Per germline, CDR1 MGHDK and CDR2 SYGVNS. This CDR3 is CATRRGSPRYEQYF. The CDR3 nucleotides read TGTGCCACCAGGCGCGGGAGTCCCAGGTACGAGCAGTACTTC.

The rearrangement uses TRBV4-1 and TRBJ2-1; perhaps TRBD2 as D (7 bases). The CDR3 has 16 amino acids. V lost 1 base to trimming and J lost 6 bases, with 16 bases between them. The germline CDR1 and CDR2 sequences are MGHRA and YSYEKL. CDR3: CASSQGPWEGGNEQFF. The CDR3 DNA is TGCGCCAGCAGCCAAGGCCCCTGGGAGGGGGGCAATGAGCAGTTCTTC.

This clone was picked up one time. The V call is TRBV27, the J call TRBJ1-5; D may be TRBD1 (5 bases). CDR1 is MNHEY, CDR2 SMNVEV, per germline (reference sequence). V shed 6 bases and J shed 4 bases, with 13 bases lying between them. CDR3 size: 14 residues. The CDR3 reads CASRLTGTNQPQHF. The CDR3 bases are TGTGCCAGCAGACTAACAGGTACTAATCAGCCCCAGCATTTT.

Only one count was recorded for this clone. This chain uses TRBV4-1 with TRBJ1-4, with D hard to call. This CDR3 is 15 amino acids long. V was trimmed by 2 bases and J by 3 bases, leaving 10 bases between them. The germline V gene has CDR1 MGHRA and CDR2 YSYEKL. The CDR3 protein is CASSQFRMANEKLFF. The CDR3 coding sequence is TGCGCCAGCAGCCAATTTAGAATGGCTAATGAAAAACTGTTTTTT.

The chain recombines TRBV14 with TRBJ1-1; tentatively, D is TRBD1 (5 bases). The germline V and J ends were trimmed by 7 bases and 4 bases, with 22 bases remaining between them. Germline V gene sequence: CDR1 SGHDN, CDR2 FVKESK. The length of the CDR3 is 16 residues. The CDR3 is CASTDFRGGDGTEAFF. The CDR3 nucleotides are TGTGCCAGCACCGACTTCCGGGGGGGGGATGGCACTGAAGCTTTCTTT.